The 7 T cell receptor beta chains below come from one sample, sequenced in a study of shared clonotypes between healthy human individuals. Data came from immunoSEQ multiplex PCR; TCRdb stores just in-frame clones and leaves some out. The table lists 2.3 million or so clones, more than 80% of them singletons. Sequenced sample: naive CD4+ T cells from PBMCs. The subset: CD45RA+ positively selected. The receptors come from a man between 18 and 35 years old in good health. Some clones in this sample may be carry-over from other donors' samples.

The chain employs TRBV5-1 and TRBJ2-2; D is possibly TRBD2 (6 bases). Trimming took off 7 bases at V and 5 bases at J, with 18 bases between the two ends. The CDR3 covers 15 residues. Germline CDR1 is SGHRS and CDR2 is YFSETQ. The CDR3 bases are TGCGCCAGCGGTCGGGCGGGATCGGGAACCGGGGAGCTGTTTTTT. Translation: CASGRAGSGTGELFF.

The V gene is TRBV2, the J gene TRBJ1-2, with D possibly matching TRBD1 (5 bases). Germline V CDR1 and CDR2: SNHLY, FYNNEI. The CDR3 is 14 residues long. V shed 6 bases and J shed 4 bases, with 15 bases lying between them. CDR3 sequence reads: CASRSTEGSYGYTF. The CDR3 nucleotides are TGTGCCAGCAGATCGACCGAGGGGAGCTATGGCTACACCTTC.

This chain links TRBV7-9 with TRBJ1-4; D is undetermined. Trimming cost V 0 bases and J 5 bases, with 13 bases left between them. CDR3 length equals 16 residues. Germline V lookup: CDR1 SEHNR, CDR2 FQNEAQ (reference sequence). CDR3 DNA: TGTGCCAGCAGCTTAGCGTTGGGGAAATCAAATGAAAAACTGTTTTTT. Translating it yields CASSLALGKSNEKLFF.

This chain connects TRBV28 to TRBJ1-3, with D tentatively TRBD1 (5 bases). V was cut by 5 bases and J by 0 bases, with 14 bases left in between. This CDR3 is 16 amino acids long. Looked up from germline, CDR1 is MDHEN and CDR2 is SYDVKM. CDR3 loop: CASSLRWTPSGNTIYF. The DNA for the CDR3 is TGTGCCAGCAGTCTCAGATGGACACCCTCTGGAAACACCATATATTTT.

The V call is TRBV5-4, the J call TRBJ1-1; D unresolved. The germline CDR1 and CDR2 sequences are SGHNT and YYREEE (reference sequence). CDR3 length equals 15 residues. V lost 4 bases, J lost 3 bases, and 16 bases lay in between. The CDR3 DNA sequence: TGTGCCAGCAGCCCCCGACCCCGGGCGGACACTGAAGCTTTCTTT. As protein: CASSPRPRADTEAFF.

This clone was observed a few times. The chain joins TRBV27 to TRBJ1-5; D not certain. The CDR3 is 15 residues long. Deletions cut 3 bases from V and 2 bases from J, with 11 bases between. Germline-derived CDR1 and CDR2 are MNHEY and SMNVEV (reference sequence). CDR3 coding DNA: TGTGCCAGCAGTTTTACCCTTGCGGGCAATCAGCCCCAGCATTTT. Encoded protein: CASSFTLAGNQPQHF.

This chain links TRBV20-1 with TRBJ2-1; D is unclear. Deletions cut 7 bases from V and 7 bases from J, with 11 bases between. This CDR3 is 11 amino acids long. CDR1 and CDR2 from the germline V gene are DFQATT and SNEGSKA (reference sequence). CDR3 bases: TGCAGTGGAAGGGTTTCGAATGAGCAGTTCTTC. Translation: CSGRVSNEQFF.